This T cell receptor beta chain was sequenced during a study of cytomegalovirus exposure and HLA in healthy donors. Nominally healthy donors provided the samples, though records likely missed some immune exposures. Study-wide points: A later analysis associated 15,000 to 20,000 TCR beta sequences with HLA alleles at a 0.05 false discovery rate. Researchers had no immune exposure information except CMV serostatus available.

The CDR3 extends over 15 amino acids. Germline-derived CDR1 and CDR2 are MDHEN and SYDVKM. V shed 2 bases and J shed 11 bases, with 21 bases lying between them. As for this clone: Its antigen is not known.

PCR used 60 Vbeta primers and 13 Jbeta primers. Sequenced by immunoSEQ multiplex PCR; TCRdb stores in-frame clones only, minus some. The sample consists of about 120,000 clones, about 76% of them appearing once. V is TRBV28 and J is TRBJ1-1, with D possibly TRBD1 on 6 matching bases. This receptor was obtained from a woman aged 40 to 50 in good health and CMV-seronegative. Sequencing was performed on PBMCs. For the CDR3, the DNA is TGTGCCAGCAGTTTACCCCCCGCAGGGGCCCGTGGGGCTTTCTTT. Amino acid sequence: CASSLPPAGARGAFF.